The 29 T cell receptor beta chains listed next were all sequenced from one sample in a study of regulatory T cells in long-lasting Graves disease. Noted time point: newly diagnosed GD, antithyroid drugs for less than 3 months. Construction of the TCR library relied on RNA isolated from PBMCs. For TCR beta, libraries came from iRepertoire HTBI primers and Arm-PCR of CDR3 regions. TCRdb re-analysed the multiplex PCR reads in MiXCR, keeping a single row per CDR3 protein. The sample holds about 400,000 distinct CDR3 sequences; 15% to 18% are singletons and the top ten take approximately 21%. This specimen consisted of peripheral blood mononuclear cells (PBMCs), obtained at new diagnosis, from a patient treated with antithyroid drugs. These receptors were obtained from a female donor with Graves disease.

This clonotype was counted ten times or more. The rearrangement joins TRBV12-3 or TRBV12-4 to TRBJ1-5; D not resolved. V lost 3 bases and J 8 bases, leaving 11 bases between the germline ends. The CDR3 extends over 13 amino acids. In DNA, the CDR3 is TGTGCCAGCAGTTTCCTAAGGACGGAGCCCCAGCATTTT. Amino acid sequence: CASSFLRTEPQHF.

In this sample, this clonotype turned up many times. V gene TRBV10-3 combines with J gene TRBJ1-5; a possible D gene is TRBD1 (6 bases). V was pared by 10 bases and J by 4 bases, with 17 bases between. CDR1 is ENHRY and CDR2 is SYGVKD in the germline V gene. The length of the CDR3 is 14 residues. In DNA, the CDR3 is TGTGCCAGCCGGGGGGCAGGCTCGAATCAGCCCCAGCATTTT. Protein: CASRGAGSNQPQHF.

A few counts support this clonotype. This chain joins TRBV7-9 and TRBJ2-7, with D uncertain. This CDR3 is 21 amino acids long. V was pared by 4 bases and J by 1 base, with 32 bases between. CDR1 SEHNR and CDR2 FQNEAQ come from the germline V gene (reference sequence). This CDR3 reads CASSSPTTGSVGPRRSYEQYF. CDR3 DNA sequence: TGTGCCAGCAGCTCCCCTACCACCGGGTCGGTCGGGCCTCGGCGGTCCTACGAGCAGTACTTC.

This clonotype was detected many times. CDR3 nucleotide sequence: TGTGCCAGCAGCCAGGGACGCCTCTCTGGGGCCAACGTCCTGACTTTC. This gives the protein CASSQGRLSGANVLTF. This rearrangement joins TRBV3-1 to TRBJ2-6; D tentatively reads TRBD1 or TRBD2 (5 bases each). Germline assignment: CDR1 LGHDT and CDR2 YNNKEL (reference sequence). Deletions cut 3 bases from V and 0 bases from J, with 9 bases between. The CDR3 contains 16 residues.

This clonotype came up many times. The chain joins TRBV28 to TRBJ1-2; 10 bases are shared with TRBD1. V lost 6 bases, J lost 11 bases, and 12 bases stayed unmatched. The CDR3 is made up of 14 amino acids. The V gene's germline CDR1 is MDHEN and CDR2 SYDVKM. CDR3: CASRRTGTGAIYTF. Here the CDR3 DNA reads TGTGCCAGCAGACGTACCGGGACAGGGGCGATTTACACCTTC.

This clonotype was observed many times. V gene TRBV5-1 combines with J gene TRBJ1-1; weak D call: TRBD1 (5 bases). CDR1 and CDR2 from the germline V gene are SGHRS and YFSETQ. V was clipped by 0 bases and J by 6 bases, with 9 bases between them. The CDR3 has 13 amino acids. The CDR3 nucleotides read TGCGCCAGCAGCTTGGATTGGGGGGCTGAAGCTTTCTTT. It translates to CASSLDWGAEAFF. Looking up the rest from reference TRBV5-1 and TRBJ1-1 gives the full variable domain: KAGVTQTPRYLIKTRGQQVTLSCSPISGHRSVSWYQQTPGQGLQFLFEYFSETQRNKGNFPGRFSGRQFSNSRSEMNVSTLELGDSALYLCASSLDWGAEAFFGQGTRLTVV.

This chain uses TRBV6-1 with TRBJ2-1; 9 bases map to TRBD1. CDR1 MNHNS and CDR2 SASEGT come from the germline V gene. V trimming: 6 bases; J trimming: 6 bases; junction bases outside the gene matches: 6. The CDR3 covers 14 residues. CDR3 in amino acids: CASRRTGDSNEQFF. The CDR3 DNA follows: TGTGCCAGCAGGCGGACAGGGGATTCCAATGAGCAGTTCTTC.

This clonotype has ten or more counts. The V call is TRBV7-9, the J call TRBJ1-2; the D gene is possibly TRBD1 (5 bases). The CDR3 length is 15 residues. Trimming took off 0 bases at V and 2 bases at J, with 10 bases between the two ends. Per germline, CDR1 SEHNR and CDR2 FQNEAQ (reference sequence). The CDR3 nucleotides read TGTGCCAGCAGCTTAGCGGGACTGGGAAACTATGGCTACACCTTC. Amino acid sequence: CASSLAGLGNYGYTF.

In this sample, this clonotype turned up a few times. The genes are TRBV20-1 and TRBJ1-4; D unresolved. The V gene's germline CDR1 is DFQATT and CDR2 SNEGSKA (reference sequence). There are 13 residues in the CDR3. V dropped 2 bases and J dropped 12 bases, with 16 bases sitting between them. The CDR3 loop is CSARKVPSEELFF. The CDR3 DNA reads as TGCAGTGCTAGAAAAGTTCCTTCTGAGGAACTGTTTTTT.

This clonotype turned up a few times. The V call is TRBV19, the J call TRBJ1-5, with a weak D call TRBD1 (5 bases). The CDR3 runs 19 residues. Between the trimmed V and J ends, which lost 0 bases and 4 bases, there was a span of 22 bases. Germline values: CDR1 LNHDA, CDR2 SQIVND (reference sequence). The CDR3, as DNA: TGTGCCAGTAGTATAGATCTGGCCGCGGGGGTCATACTTAATCAGCCCCAGCATTTT. It specifies CASSIDLAAGVILNQPQHF.

The chain joins TRBV28 to TRBJ2-1, with TRBD2 matching 10 bases. The V gene's germline CDR1 is MDHEN and CDR2 SYDVKM. V dropped 7 bases and J dropped 4; count of bases not matched to a gene: 7. CDR3 length: 15 residues. For the CDR3, the DNA is TGTGCCAGCAAAACTGGGACTAGCGCTTACAATGAGCAGTTCTTC. It specifies CASKTGTSAYNEQFF.

The table lists this clonotype with many counts. V is TRBV5-1 and J is TRBJ1-2, with 9 bases matching TRBD1. Germline CDR1 reads SGHRS; CDR2 reads YFSETQ. With 4 bases clipped from V and 5 bases from J, the junction kept 6 bases outside the gene matches. The CDR3 contains 14 residues. The CDR3 DNA sequence: TGCGCCAGCAGCACCGGGGACAGGGCTTATGGCTACACCTTC. The encoded protein is CASSTGDRAYGYTF.

This clonotype was seen at least ten times. The gene calls are TRBV10-3 and TRBJ2-3; 8 bases map to TRBD2. The V segment lost 6 bases and the J segment 5 bases; nucleotides outside the gene matches: 4. This CDR3 has 13 amino acids. Per germline, CDR1 ENHRY and CDR2 SYGVKD. DNA of the CDR3: TGTGCCATCAGCTCTAGCGGGCGAGATACGCAGTATTTT. This sequence encodes CAISSSGRDTQYF.

This clonotype has a handful of counts. The chain joins TRBV19 to TRBJ2-6; D ambiguous. The CDR3 runs to 16 residues. From germline, CDR1 is LNHDA and CDR2 SQIVND (reference sequence). V lost 7 bases and J lost 1, with 14 bases in between. The CDR3 region has the DNA TGTGCCAGTATCTTAGGGCAGCATTCTGGGGCCAACGTCCTGACTTTC. This encodes CASILGQHSGANVLTF.

This clonotype showed up many times. The V call is TRBV20-1, the J call TRBJ1-1, with D possibly matching TRBD1 (6 bases). Germline CDR1 reads DFQATT; CDR2 reads SNEGSKA (reference sequence). This CDR3 has 14 residues. The germline V and J ends were trimmed by 3 bases and 1 base, with 12 bases remaining between them. As DNA, the CDR3 is TGCAGTGCTAGGACAGGAGGCCCGAACACTGAAGCTTTCTTT. Translating gives CSARTGGPNTEAFF.

The chain joins TRBV5-6 to TRBJ1-1; D is unclear. V gave up 4 bases and J gave up 0 bases, with 10 bases separating them. This CDR3 contains 14 residues. The germline gives CDR1 SGHDT, CDR2 YYEEEE. CDR3 in DNA: TGTGCCAGCAGCGACGGAATCTTGAACACTGAAGCTTTCTTT. This sequence encodes CASSDGILNTEAFF.

The V gene is TRBV12-3 or TRBV12-4, the J gene TRBJ2-5, with 8 bases fitting TRBD1. After removal of 1 base from V and 3 bases from J, the junction contained 13 bases not matched to a gene. The CDR3 spans 18 residues. The DNA for the CDR3 is TGTGCCAGCAGTTTAGGGGGATGGGGCAGGGGGCGTGAAGAGACCCAGTACTTC. Protein product: CASSLGGWGRGREETQYF.

This clonotype was seen ten or more times. The chain combines TRBV10-2 with TRBJ2-3, with a possible D match to TRBD2 (6 bases). This CDR3 contains 16 residues. The germline gives CDR1 WSHSY, CDR2 SAAADI. Trimming cost V 0 bases and J 3 bases, with 13 bases left between them. The CDR3, as DNA: TGCGCCAGCAGTGAGTCGGGGGGTCTAGCTACAGATACGCAGTATTTT. This sequence encodes CASSESGGLATDTQYF.

This clonotype was seen more than once but under ten times. The chain is built from TRBV10-3 and TRBJ2-2; D may be TRBD1 (6 bases). The germline V gene encodes CDR1 ENHRY and CDR2 SYGVKD. With 6 bases removed from V and 1 base from J, the gap between germline ends came to 18 bases. CDR3 length: 17 amino acids. The CDR3: CAIRVLGGQKNTGELFF. In DNA form, the CDR3 reads TGTGCCATCAGAGTCCTAGGGGGACAAAAGAACACCGGGGAGCTGTTTTTT.

The rearrangement uses TRBV20-1 and TRBJ2-7; D is ambiguous. CDR1 and CDR2 from the germline V gene are DFQATT and SNEGSKA (reference sequence). The CDR3 runs 13 residues. V was trimmed by 1 base and J by 2 bases, leaving 9 bases between them. CDR3 in DNA: TGCAGTGCTAGAGTCCGAGGCCCCTACGAGCAGTACTTC. Protein: CSARVRGPYEQYF.

The chain couples TRBV18 to TRBJ2-4, with a weak D call TRBD1 (8 bases). This CDR3 region has 15 residues. CDR1 is KGHSH, CDR2 LQKENI, per germline. Trimming took off 5 bases at V and 6 bases at J, with 17 bases between the two ends. CDR3 DNA sequence: TGTGCCAGCTCAATAGGACAGGGCGGGAGAAACATTCAGTACTTC. Its protein is CASSIGQGGRNIQYF.

Ten or more counts support this clonotype. The CDR3 bases are TGTGCTACCCGGAGCCTCAGCCACAGAGACCTGAACACTGAAGCTTTCTTT. Its translation: CATRSLSHRDLNTEAFF. The chain combines TRBV12-5 with TRBJ1-1; D unresolved. CDR3 length equals 17 residues. CDR1 is LGHNT and CDR2 is FRNRAP in the germline V gene. Trimming removed 10 bases from V and 0 bases from J, with 24 bases in between.

The gene calls are TRBV6-2 or TRBV6-3 and TRBJ1-2; D possibly corresponds to TRBD1 (5 bases). Trimming left V 5 bases short and J 4 bases short, with 11 bases between. The CDR3 is 13 residues long. Germline assignment: CDR1 MNHEY and CDR2 SVGEGT. CDR3 nucleotides: TGTGCCAGCAGTGAACGAGGGGCCTATGGCTACACCTTC. Protein product: CASSERGAYGYTF.

This clonotype was detected ten times or more. The chain combines TRBV7-9 with TRBJ2-1; 9 bases are a match to TRBD1. V was clipped by 2 bases and J by 0 bases; unmatched bases: 2. Per germline, CDR1 SEHNR and CDR2 FQNEAQ (reference sequence). CDR3 length: 16 amino acids. The CDR3 protein is CASSLPGQGSYNEQFF. The CDR3 region has the DNA TGTGCCAGCAGCTTACCGGGACAGGGCTCCTACAATGAGCAGTTCTTC.

This clonotype was seen many times. The genes are TRBV27 and TRBJ1-1; a weak D match, TRBD1 (5 bases). Germline V CDR1 and CDR2: MNHEY, SMNVEV (reference sequence). The V and J ends lost 1 base and 6 bases respectively, with 15 bases between them. This CDR3 has 15 amino acids. The CDR3 protein is CASSLYRGPLSEAFF. The CDR3 DNA follows: TGTGCCAGCAGTTTATATCGGGGACCCCTGTCTGAAGCTTTCTTT.

This clonotype came up many times. V usage is TRBV4-3 and J usage is TRBJ1-4; TRBD1 might be the D (6 bases). Per the germline V gene, CDR1 is LGHNA and CDR2 is YSLEER. The CDR3 covers 15 residues. The V and J ends lost 1 base and 7 bases respectively, with 13 bases between them. The CDR3 loop is CASSQGQVTSEKLFF. CDR3 DNA sequence: TGCGCCAGCAGCCAAGGACAGGTTACAAGTGAAAAACTGTTTTTT.

There are many counts of this clonotype. The chain carries TRBV6-1 and TRBJ1-2, with TRBD1 matching over 7 bases. J lost 1 base, V lost 6 bases, and 8 bases had no gene match. The germline V gene encodes CDR1 MNHNS and CDR2 SASEGT. CDR3 length equals 15 residues. The CDR3 here is CASSSGTALNYGYTF. The CDR3 region has the DNA TGTGCCAGCAGCTCCGGGACAGCCCTTAACTATGGCTACACCTTC.

This clonotype showed up many times. V usage is TRBV7-9 and J usage is TRBJ1-2; 10 nucleotides match TRBD1. Germline CDR1 and CDR2: SEHNR and FQNEAQ (reference sequence). This CDR3 is 16 amino acids long. Trimming cost V 4 bases and J 5 bases; bases outside gene matches: 10. CDR3 in DNA: TGTGCCAGCAGCTATGGAGAAGGACAGGGGGTATATGGCTACACCTTC. Translation gives CASSYGEGQGVYGYTF.

This clonotype was picked up many times. The chain recombines TRBV7-9 with TRBJ2-3; 11 bases match TRBD2. The CDR3 length is 14 residues. Germline CDR1 reads SEHNR; CDR2 reads FQNEAQ (reference sequence). Trimming at V came to 7 bases and at J to 9 bases, leaving 9 bases not matched to a gene. The CDR3 DNA is TGTGCCAGCACCTCACTAGCGGGAGACGGGACGCAGTATTTT. Its translation is CASTSLAGDGTQYF.